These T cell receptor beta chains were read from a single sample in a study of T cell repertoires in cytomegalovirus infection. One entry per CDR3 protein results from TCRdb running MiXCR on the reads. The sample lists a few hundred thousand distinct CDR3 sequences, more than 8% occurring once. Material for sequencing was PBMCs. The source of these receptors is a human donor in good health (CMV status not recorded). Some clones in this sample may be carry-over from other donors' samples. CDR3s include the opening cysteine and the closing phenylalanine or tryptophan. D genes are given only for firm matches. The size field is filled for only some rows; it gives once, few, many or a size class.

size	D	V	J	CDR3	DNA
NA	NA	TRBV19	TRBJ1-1	CASSIDSPNSEAFF	TGTGCCAGTAGTATAGATTCACCTAACTCTGAAGCTTTCTTT
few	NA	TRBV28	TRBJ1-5	CASGPFDRRQPQHF	TGTGCCAGCGGGCCCTTTGACCGGCGTCAGCCCCAGCATTTT
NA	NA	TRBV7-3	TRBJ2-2	CASSLTSGGLSGELFF	TGTGCCAGCAGCTTAACTTCGGGGGGCCTATCCGGGGAGCTGTTTTTT
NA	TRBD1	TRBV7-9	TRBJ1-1	CASSVTGVRENTEAFF	TGTGCCAGCAGCGTAACAGGGGTTCGGGAGAACACTGAAGCTTTCTTT
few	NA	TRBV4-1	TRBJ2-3	CASSQDPSFASTDTQYF	TGCGCCAGCAGCCAAGATCCTTCTTTTGCTAGCACAGATACGCAGTATTTT
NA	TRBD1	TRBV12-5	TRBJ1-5	CASGLVRSGTGEDQSGQPQHF	TGTGCTAGTGGTTTGGTACGTAGCGGGACAGGGGAAGATCAGAGCGGTCAGCCCCAGCATTTT
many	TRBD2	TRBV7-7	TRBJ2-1	CASSPYLSPSSGGNEQFF	TGTGCCAGCAGCCCGTACTTATCCCCTTCTAGCGGGGGGAATGAGCAGTTCTTC
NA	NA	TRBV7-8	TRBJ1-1	CASRLAGNTEAFF	TGTGCCAGCAGACTGGCGGGGAACACTGAAGCTTTCTTT
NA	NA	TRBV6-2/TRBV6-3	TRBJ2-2	CASSYQGSGELFF	TGTGCCAGCAGTTACCAGGGATCCGGGGAGCTGTTTTTT
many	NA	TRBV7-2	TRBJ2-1	CASSFGPNNEQFF	TGTGCCAGCAGCTTCGGACCGAACAATGAGCAGTTCTTC